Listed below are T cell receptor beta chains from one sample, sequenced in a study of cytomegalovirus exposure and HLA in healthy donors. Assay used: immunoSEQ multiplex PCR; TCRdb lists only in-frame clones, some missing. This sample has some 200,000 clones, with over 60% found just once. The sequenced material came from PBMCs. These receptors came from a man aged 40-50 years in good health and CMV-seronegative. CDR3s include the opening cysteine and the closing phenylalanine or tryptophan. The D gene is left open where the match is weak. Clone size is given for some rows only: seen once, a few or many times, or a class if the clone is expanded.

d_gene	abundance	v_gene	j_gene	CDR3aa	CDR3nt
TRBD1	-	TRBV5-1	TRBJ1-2	CASSLDRAHGYTF	TGCGCCAGCAGCCTGGACAGGGCCCATGGCTACACCTTC
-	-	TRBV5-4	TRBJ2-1	CASRYGDNYNEQFF	TGTGCCAGCAGATACGGGGATAACTACAATGAGCAGTTCTTC
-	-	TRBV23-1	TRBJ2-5	CASLEAELQKTQYF	TGCGCCAGTCTTGAGGCCGAGCTTCAGAAGACCCAGTACTTC
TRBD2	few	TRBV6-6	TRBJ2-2	CASRSGKRGLTGELFF	TGTGCCAGCAGGTCGGGGAAGCGGGGACTGACCGGGGAGCTGTTTTTT
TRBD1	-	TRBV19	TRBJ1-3	CASTSGAGGTGNTIYF	TGTGCCAGTACCTCTGGTGCAGGGGGGACCGGAAACACCATATATTTT
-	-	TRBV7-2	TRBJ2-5	CASSLARVGVRGETQYF	TGTGCCAGCAGCTTAGCGCGGGTGGGGGTAAGGGGGGAGACCCAGTACTTC
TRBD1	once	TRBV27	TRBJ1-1	CASSRQGLNTEAFF	TGTGCCAGCAGCCGACAGGGATTGAACACTGAAGCTTTCTTT
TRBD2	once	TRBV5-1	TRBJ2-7	CASSLVAGDYEQYF	TGCGCCAGCAGCTTGGTTGCGGGAGACTACGAGCAGTACTTC
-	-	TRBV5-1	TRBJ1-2	CASSSRGAGLRDGYTF	TGCGCCAGCAGCTCCCGCGGGGCGGGTTTGAGGGATGGCTACACCTTC
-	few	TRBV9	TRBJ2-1	CASSVERTNNNEQFF	TGTGCCAGCAGCGTAGAACGGACAAATAACAATGAGCAGTTCTTC
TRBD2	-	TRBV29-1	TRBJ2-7	CSVGLAGVYEQYF	TGCAGCGTTGGGCTAGCGGGAGTTTACGAGCAGTACTTC
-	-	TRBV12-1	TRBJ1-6	CASSPEGGRNSPLHF	TGTGCCAGCAGCCCCGAGGGGGGGCGTAATTCGCCCCTCCACTTT
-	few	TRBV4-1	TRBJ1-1	CASSQRQGNTEAFF	TGCGCCAGCAGCCAGCGCCAGGGAAACACTGAAGCTTTCTTT
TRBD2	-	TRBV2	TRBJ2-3	CASNSGRGTDTQYF	TGTGCCAGCAATAGCGGGAGAGGTACAGATACGCAGTATTTT
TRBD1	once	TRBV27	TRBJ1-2	CASSLSRGHRGHYGYTF	TGTGCCAGCAGTTTATCGAGGGGCCACAGGGGACATTATGGCTACACCTTC
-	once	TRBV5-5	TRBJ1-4	CASSLEGPLNEKLFF	TGTGCCAGCAGCTTGGAGGGGCCTCTTAATGAAAAACTGTTTTTT
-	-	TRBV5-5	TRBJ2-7	CASSLTDRSTRQYF	TGTGCCAGCAGCTTGACGGACAGATCTACGAGGCAGTACTTC
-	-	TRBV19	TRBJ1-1	CASSIGTVGNTEAFF	TGTGCCAGTAGTATAGGTACGGTCGGGAACACTGAAGCTTTCTTT
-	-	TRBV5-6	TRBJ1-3	CASSLYQGTPGNTIYF	TGTGCCAGCAGCTTGTATCAGGGAACTCCTGGAAACACCATATATTTT
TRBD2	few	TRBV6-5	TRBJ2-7	CASSYSSGGYEQYF	TGTGCCAGCAGTTACTCTAGCGGGGGCTACGAGCAGTACTTC
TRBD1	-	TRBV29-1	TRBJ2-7	CSVEQGEKQYF	TGCAGCGTTGAACAGGGGGAAAAGCAGTACTTC
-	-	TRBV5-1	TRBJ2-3	CASSLIRGEGRSTDTQYF	TGCGCCAGCAGCTTGATTAGGGGGGAGGGCCGAAGCACAGATACGCAGTATTTT
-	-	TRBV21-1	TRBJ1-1	CASSKGETTNNTEAFF	TGTGCCAGCAGCAAAGGGGAGACGACTAACAACACTGAAGCTTTCTTT
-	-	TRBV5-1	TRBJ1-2	CATKQGISANYGYTF	TGCGCCACCAAACAGGGAATTTCAGCTAACTATGGCTACACCTTC
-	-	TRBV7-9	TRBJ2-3	CASSFGVTSTDTQYF	TGTGCCAGCAGCTTCGGAGTTACTAGCACAGATACGCAGTATTTT
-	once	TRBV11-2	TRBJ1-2	CASSVGAGTRNYGYTF	TGTGCCAGCAGCGTAGGGGCCGGGACAAGAAACTATGGCTACACCTTC
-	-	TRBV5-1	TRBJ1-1	CASSLTSGLDTEAFF	TGCGCCAGCAGCTTGACGTCGGGTCTTGACACTGAAGCTTTCTTT
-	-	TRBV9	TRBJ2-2	CASSVAGTGELFF	TGTGCCAGCAGCGTAGCCGGGACCGGGGAGCTGTTTTTT
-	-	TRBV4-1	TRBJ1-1	CASSYYTGTEAFF	TGCGCCAGCAGCTACTATACAGGGACTGAAGCTTTCTTT
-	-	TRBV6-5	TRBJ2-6	CASSSSRSSGANVLTF	TGTGCCAGCAGTTCCAGTCGGAGCTCTGGGGCCAACGTCCTGACTTTC
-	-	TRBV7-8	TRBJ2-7	CASSLGKSNKYF	TGTGCCAGCAGCTTAGGCAAATCCAACAAGTACTTC
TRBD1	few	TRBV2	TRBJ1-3	CESRWGQSPGNTIYF	TGTGAGTCAAGGTGGGGACAGTCTCCTGGAAACACCATATATTTT